This TCR beta chain was identified in a study of blood T cell repertoires in COVID-19. Assay used: immunoSEQ multiplex PCR; TCRdb lists only in-frame clones, some missing. Of around 200,000 clones in the sample, just under 90% were seen once. Trimming removed 3 bases from V and 1 base from J, with 14 bases in between. The germline gives CDR1 SGDLS, CDR2 YYNGEE. The CDR3 is made up of 16 amino acids. This TCR derives from a man between 60 and 75 years old who had recovered from COVID-19. Sample: peripheral blood. The chain links TRBV9 to TRBJ1-5, with a weak D call TRBD1 (6 bases). The CDR3 DNA reads as TGTGCCAGCAGCGCTCCGCTCGGGACAAGCAATCAGCCCCAGCATTTT. It is translated as CASSAPLGTSNQPQHF.